This T cell receptor (beta chain) was identified during a study of cytomegalovirus exposure and HLA in healthy donors. Study findings and constraints: The classifier, whose performance was assessed in both the original and validation cohorts, reportedly diagnosed cytomegalovirus status with high specificity and sensitivity. Specificity of a few CMV-associated chains for CMV antigens was verified in vitro. In the 130 or so validation repertoires, under 95% of cluster scores exceeded 0, per a later analysis.

Generated by immunoSEQ multiplex PCR, the TCRdb table keeps only in-frame clones and is missing some. The table shows roughly 150,000 clones, with approximately 96% occurring only once. Germline CDR1 is SGHVS and CDR2 is FQNEAQ. The V gene lost 7 bases and the J gene lost 0 bases, with 13 bases spanning the gap. The CDR3 consists of 14 residues. A word on this clone: Antigen specificity is unknown.

The J gene is TRBJ2-7, the V gene TRBV7-8; D is unresolved. The receptor was isolated from a woman aged 18-29 years in good health and CMV-seronegative. The sample consisted of PBMCs. The CDR3: CASTPGRFSYEQYF. The CDR3 coding sequence is TGTGCCAGCACCCCAGGCCGGTTCTCCTACGAGCAGTACTTC. The entire variable domain, with the rest obtained from reference TRBV7-8 and TRBJ2-7, is as follows: GAGVSQSPRYKVAKRGQDVALRCDPISGHVSLFWYQQALGQGPEFLTYFQNEAQLDKSGLPSDRFFAERPEGSVSTLKIQRTQQEDSAVYLCASTPGRFSYEQYFGPGTRLTVT.